This entry lists 3 T cell receptor beta chains sequenced from one sample in a study of Ad26.COV2.S vaccination and SARS-CoV-2 variants. TCRdb's copy holds only in-frame clones and misses some; the assay was immunoSEQ multiplex PCR. The sample lists 430,000 or so clones, roughly nine tenths occurring once. As for treatment: roughly 19 received Ad26.COV2.S at low or high dose, single or two shots; about 5 received placebo; per-sample allocation not given. Sampling happened 63 days after the first vaccine or placebo injection. The material sequenced was peripheral blood, taken in a trial of Ad26.COV2.S vaccine versus placebo. The receptors derive from a person between 18 and 60 years old who received the Ad26.COV2.S COVID-19 vaccine or a placebo.

The chain carries TRBV7-6 and TRBJ2-3; 7 nucleotides agree with TRBD2. Germline CDR1 reads SGHVS; CDR2 reads FNYEAQ. Trimming cost V 5 bases and J 1 base; bases outside gene matches: 9. This CDR3 is 16 amino acids long. The CDR3 coding sequence is TGTGCCAGCAGCCTTGGGGTGGGGAGGGGCACAGATACGCAGTATTTT. Residues: CASSLGVGRGTDTQYF.

Here the CDR3 DNA reads TGTGCTAGCAGCCCTAGACCAAGGTACTCCTACGAGCAGTACGTC. Amino acid sequence: CASSPRPRYSYEQYV. The chain uses TRBV7-7 and TRBJ2-7; D is ambiguous. Germline CDR1 reads SSHAT; CDR2 reads FNYEAQ (reference sequence). CDR3 length: 15 residues.

A single count supports this clone. The chain has TRBV5-1 and TRBJ1-2; 8 nucleotides align to TRBD1. The CDR3 length is 15 residues. Per the germline V gene, CDR1 is SGHRS and CDR2 is YFSETQ. V was pared by 4 bases and J by 4 bases, with 9 bases of the junction left unmatched. The CDR3 here is CASSKDRVWGYGYTF. In DNA, the CDR3 is TGCGCCAGCAGCAAGGACAGGGTTTGGGGCTATGGCTACACCTTC.